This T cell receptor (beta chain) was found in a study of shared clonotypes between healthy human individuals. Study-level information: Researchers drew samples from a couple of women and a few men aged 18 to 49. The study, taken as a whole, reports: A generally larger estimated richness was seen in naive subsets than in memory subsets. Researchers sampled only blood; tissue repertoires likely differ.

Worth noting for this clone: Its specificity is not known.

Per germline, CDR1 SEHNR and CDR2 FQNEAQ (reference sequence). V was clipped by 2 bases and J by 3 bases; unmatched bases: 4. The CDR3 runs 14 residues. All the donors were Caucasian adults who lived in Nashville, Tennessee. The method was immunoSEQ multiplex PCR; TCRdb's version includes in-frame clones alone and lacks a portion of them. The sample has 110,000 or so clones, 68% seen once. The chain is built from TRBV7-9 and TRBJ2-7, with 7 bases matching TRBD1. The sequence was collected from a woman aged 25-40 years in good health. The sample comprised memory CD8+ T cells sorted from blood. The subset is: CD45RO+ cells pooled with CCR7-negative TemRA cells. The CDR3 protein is CASSLSGGFYEQYF. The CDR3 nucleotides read TGTGCCAGCAGCTTATCAGGGGGATTCTACGAGCAGTACTTC.